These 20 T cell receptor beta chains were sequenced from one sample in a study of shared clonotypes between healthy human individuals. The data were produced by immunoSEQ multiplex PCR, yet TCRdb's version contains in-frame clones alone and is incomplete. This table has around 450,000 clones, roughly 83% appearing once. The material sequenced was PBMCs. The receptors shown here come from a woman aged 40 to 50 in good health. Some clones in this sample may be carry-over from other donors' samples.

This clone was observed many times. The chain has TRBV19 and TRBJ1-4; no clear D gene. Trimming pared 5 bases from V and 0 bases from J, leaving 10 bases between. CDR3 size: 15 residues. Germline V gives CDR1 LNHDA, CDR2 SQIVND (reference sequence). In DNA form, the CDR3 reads TGTGCCAGTAGTCCGTTCCACACAACTAATGAAAAACTGTTTTTT. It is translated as CASSPFHTTNEKLFF.

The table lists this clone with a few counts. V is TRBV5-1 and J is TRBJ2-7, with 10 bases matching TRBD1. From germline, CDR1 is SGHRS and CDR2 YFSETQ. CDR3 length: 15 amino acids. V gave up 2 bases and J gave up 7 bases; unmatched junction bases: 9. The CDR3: CASSFQGTGAEEQYF. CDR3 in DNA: TGCGCCAGCAGCTTCCAAGGGACAGGGGCGGAAGAGCAGTACTTC.

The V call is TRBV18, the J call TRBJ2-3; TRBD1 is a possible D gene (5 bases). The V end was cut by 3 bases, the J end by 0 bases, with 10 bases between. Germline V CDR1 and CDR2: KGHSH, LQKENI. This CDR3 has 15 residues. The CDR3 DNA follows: TGTGCCAGCTCACCCCAGGGTTCTAGCACAGATACGCAGTATTTT. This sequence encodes CASSPQGSSTDTQYF.

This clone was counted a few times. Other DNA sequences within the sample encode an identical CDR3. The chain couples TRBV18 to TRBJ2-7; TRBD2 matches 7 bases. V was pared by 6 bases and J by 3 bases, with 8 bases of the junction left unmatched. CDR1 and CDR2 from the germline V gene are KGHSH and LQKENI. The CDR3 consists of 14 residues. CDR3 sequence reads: CASSSSGGNYEQYF. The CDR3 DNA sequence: TGTGCCAGCTCGTCTAGCGGAGGGAACTACGAGCAGTACTTC.

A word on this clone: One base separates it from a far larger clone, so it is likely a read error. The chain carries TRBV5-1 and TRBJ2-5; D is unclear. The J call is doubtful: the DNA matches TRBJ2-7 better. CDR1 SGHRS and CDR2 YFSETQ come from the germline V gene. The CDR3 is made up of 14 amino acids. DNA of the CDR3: TGCGCCAGCAGCTTGGCCAGTGTTAGGCCCGAGCAGTACTTC. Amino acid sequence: CASSLASVRPEQYF.

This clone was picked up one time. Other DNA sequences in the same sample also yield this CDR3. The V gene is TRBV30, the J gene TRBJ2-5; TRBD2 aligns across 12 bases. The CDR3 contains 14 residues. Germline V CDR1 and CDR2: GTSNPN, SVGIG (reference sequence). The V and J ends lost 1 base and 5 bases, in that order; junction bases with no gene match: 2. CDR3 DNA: TGTGCCTGGAGTGCCGGACTAGCGGGGGAGACCCAGTACTTC. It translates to CAWSAGLAGETQYF.

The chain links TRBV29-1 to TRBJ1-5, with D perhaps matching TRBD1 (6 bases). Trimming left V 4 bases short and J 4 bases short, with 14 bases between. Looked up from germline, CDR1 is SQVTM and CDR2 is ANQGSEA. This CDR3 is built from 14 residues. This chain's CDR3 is CSVGVQGGNQPQHF. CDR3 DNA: TGCAGCGTTGGCGTACAGGGAGGGAATCAGCCCCAGCATTTT.

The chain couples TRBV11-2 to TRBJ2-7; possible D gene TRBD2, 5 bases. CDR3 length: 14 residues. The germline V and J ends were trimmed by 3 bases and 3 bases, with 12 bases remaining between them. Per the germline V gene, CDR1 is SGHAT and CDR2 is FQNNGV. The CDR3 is CASSFGVGIYEQYF. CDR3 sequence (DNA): TGTGCCAGCAGCTTCGGGGTGGGAATCTACGAGCAGTACTTC.

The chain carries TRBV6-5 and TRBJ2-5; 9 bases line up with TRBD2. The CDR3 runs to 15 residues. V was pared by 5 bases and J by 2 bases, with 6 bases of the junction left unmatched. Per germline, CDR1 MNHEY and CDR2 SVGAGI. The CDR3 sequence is CASSPSLAGQETQYF. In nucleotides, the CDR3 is TGTGCCAGCAGTCCTTCCCTAGCGGGACAAGAGACCCAGTACTTC.

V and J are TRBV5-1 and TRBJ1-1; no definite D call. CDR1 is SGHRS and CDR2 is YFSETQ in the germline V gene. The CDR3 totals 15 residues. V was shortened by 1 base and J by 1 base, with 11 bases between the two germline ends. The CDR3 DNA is TGCGCCAGCAGCTTGCGGTCCGGGGAGAACACTGAAGCTTTCTTT. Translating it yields CASSLRSGENTEAFF. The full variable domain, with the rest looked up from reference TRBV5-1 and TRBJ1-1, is KAGVTQTPRYLIKTRGQQVTLSCSPISGHRSVSWYQQTPGQGLQFLFEYFSETQRNKGNFPGRFSGRQFSNSRSEMNVSTLELGDSALYLCASSLRSGENTEAFFGQGTRLTVV.

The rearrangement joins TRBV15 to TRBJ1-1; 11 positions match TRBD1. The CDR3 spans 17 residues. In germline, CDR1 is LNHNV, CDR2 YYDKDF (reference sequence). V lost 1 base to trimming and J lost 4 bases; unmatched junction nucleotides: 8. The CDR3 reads CATSRGPGQGAPTEAFF. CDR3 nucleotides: TGTGCCACCAGCAGAGGCCCCGGACAGGGGGCGCCCACTGAAGCTTTCTTT.

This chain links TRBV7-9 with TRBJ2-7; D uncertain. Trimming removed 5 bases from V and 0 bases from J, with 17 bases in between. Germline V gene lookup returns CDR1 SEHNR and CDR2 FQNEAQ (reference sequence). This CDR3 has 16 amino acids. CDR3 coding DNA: TGTGCCAGCAGCCCGATGAATGACCGATTCTCCTACGAGCAGTACTTC. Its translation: CASSPMNDRFSYEQYF.

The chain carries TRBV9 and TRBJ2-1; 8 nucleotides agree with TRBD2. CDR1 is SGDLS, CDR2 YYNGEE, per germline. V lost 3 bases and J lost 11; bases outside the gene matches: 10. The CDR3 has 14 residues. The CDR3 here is CASSELAEKSKQFF. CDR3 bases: TGTGCCAGCAGCGAACTAGCGGAGAAGAGTAAGCAGTTCTTC.

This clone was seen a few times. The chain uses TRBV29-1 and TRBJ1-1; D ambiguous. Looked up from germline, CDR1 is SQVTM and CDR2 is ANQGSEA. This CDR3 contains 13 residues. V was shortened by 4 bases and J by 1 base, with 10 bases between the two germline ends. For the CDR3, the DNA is TGCAGCGTTGGAAGAGGTGGGAACACTGAAGCTTTCTTT. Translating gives CSVGRGGNTEAFF.

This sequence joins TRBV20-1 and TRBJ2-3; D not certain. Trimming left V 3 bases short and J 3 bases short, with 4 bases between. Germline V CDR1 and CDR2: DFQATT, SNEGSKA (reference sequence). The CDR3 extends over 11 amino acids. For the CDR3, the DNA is TGCAGTGCTAGCCTAACAGATACGCAGTATTTT. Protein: CSASLTDTQYF.

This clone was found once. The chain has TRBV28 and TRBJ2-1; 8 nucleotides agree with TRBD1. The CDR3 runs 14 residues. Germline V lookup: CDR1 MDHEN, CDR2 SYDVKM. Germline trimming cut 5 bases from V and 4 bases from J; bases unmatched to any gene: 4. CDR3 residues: CASSPGQAYNEQFF. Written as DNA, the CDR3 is TGTGCCAGCAGTCCGGGACAGGCGTACAATGAGCAGTTCTTC.

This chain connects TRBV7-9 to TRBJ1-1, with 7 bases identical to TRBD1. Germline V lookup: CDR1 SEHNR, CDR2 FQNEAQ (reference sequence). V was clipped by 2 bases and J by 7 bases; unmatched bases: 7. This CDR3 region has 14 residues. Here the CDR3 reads CASSLPRGGHEAFF. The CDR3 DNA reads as TGTGCCAGCAGCTTACCCCGAGGGGGCCATGAAGCTTTCTTT. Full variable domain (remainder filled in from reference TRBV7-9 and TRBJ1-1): DTGVSQNPRHKITKRGQNVTFRCDPISEHNRLYWYRQTLGQGPEFLTYFQNEAQLEKSRLLSDRFSAERPKGSFSTLEIQRTEQGDSAMYLCASSLPRGGHEAFFGQGTRLTVV.

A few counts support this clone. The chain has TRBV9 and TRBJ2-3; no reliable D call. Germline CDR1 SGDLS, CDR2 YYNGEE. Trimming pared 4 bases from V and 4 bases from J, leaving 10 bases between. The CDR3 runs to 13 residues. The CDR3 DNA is TGTGCCAGCAGCCCCCAAGTTGCAGATACGCAGTATTTT. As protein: CASSPQVADTQYF.

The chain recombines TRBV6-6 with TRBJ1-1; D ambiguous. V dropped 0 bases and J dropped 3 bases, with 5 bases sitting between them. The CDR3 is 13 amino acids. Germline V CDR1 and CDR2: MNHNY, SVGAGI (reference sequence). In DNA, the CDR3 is TGTGCCAGCAGTTACTCTCCGGACACTGAAGCTTTCTTT. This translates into CASSYSPDTEAFF.

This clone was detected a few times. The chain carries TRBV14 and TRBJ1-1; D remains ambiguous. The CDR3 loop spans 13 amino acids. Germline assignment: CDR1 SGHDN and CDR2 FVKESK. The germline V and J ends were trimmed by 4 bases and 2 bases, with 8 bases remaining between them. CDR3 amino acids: CASSLDLNTEAFF. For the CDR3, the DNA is TGTGCCAGCAGCCTGGACCTAAACACTGAAGCTTTCTTT.